This T cell receptor beta chain stems from a study of blood T cell repertoires in COVID-19. Study context: Italy, Spain and the United States were the sources of the convalescent and acute COVID-19 samples. The cDNA or gDNA used as material had been derived from T cells, B-cell-depleted T cells, or PBMCs.

Method: immunoSEQ multiplex PCR; TCRdb's copy keeps in-frame clones and lacks some. Seen here are 100,000 to 150,000 clones, about 88% observed once, and the top ten hold approximately 1.4%. In germline, CDR1 is GTSNPN, CDR2 SVGIG (reference sequence). V lost 2 bases and J 6 bases, leaving 5 bases between the germline ends. This CDR3 has 11 residues. The gene calls are TRBV30 and TRBJ2-1; D is uncertain. This TCR derives from a human donor in a cohort sampled during active COVID-19. Sequenced material: peripheral blood. The CDR3 spells CAWSYGNEQFF. CDR3 sequence (DNA): TGTGCCTGGAGTTACGGCAATGAGCAGTTCTTC.